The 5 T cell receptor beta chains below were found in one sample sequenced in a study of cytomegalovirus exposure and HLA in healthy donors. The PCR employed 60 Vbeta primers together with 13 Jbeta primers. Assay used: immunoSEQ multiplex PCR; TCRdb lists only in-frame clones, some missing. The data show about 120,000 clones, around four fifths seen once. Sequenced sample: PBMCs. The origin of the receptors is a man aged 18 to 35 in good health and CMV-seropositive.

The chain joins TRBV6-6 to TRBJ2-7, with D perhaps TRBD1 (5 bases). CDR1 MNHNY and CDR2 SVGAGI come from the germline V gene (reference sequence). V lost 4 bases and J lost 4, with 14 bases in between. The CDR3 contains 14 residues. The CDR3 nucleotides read TGTGCCAGCAGTTCGACAGCAAATCAATACGAGCAGTACTTC. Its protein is CASSSTANQYEQYF.

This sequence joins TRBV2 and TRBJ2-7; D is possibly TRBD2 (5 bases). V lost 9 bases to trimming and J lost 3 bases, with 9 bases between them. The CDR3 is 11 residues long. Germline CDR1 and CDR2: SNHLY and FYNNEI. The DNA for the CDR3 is TGTGCCAGTCAACGGGACTACGAGCAGTACTTC. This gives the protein CASQRDYEQYF. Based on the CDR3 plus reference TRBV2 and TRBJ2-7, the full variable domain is EPEVTQTPSHQVTQMGQEVILRCVPISNHLYFYWYRQILGQKVEFLVSFYNNEISEKSEIFDDQFSVERPDGSNFTLKIRSTKLEDSAMYFCASQRDYEQYFGPGTRLTVT.

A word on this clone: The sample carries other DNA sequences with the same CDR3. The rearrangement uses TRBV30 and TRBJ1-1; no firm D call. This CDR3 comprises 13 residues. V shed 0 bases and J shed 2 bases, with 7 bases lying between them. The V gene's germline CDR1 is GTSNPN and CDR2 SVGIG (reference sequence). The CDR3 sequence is CAWSVGGNTEAFF. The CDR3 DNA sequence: TGTGCCTGGAGTGTAGGAGGCAACACTGAAGCTTTCTTT.

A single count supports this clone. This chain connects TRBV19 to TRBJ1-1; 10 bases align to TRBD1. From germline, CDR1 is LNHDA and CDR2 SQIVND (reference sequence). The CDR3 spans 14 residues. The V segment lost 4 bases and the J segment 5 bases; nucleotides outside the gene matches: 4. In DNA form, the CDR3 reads TGTGCCAGTAGTAGGAGGACAGGGGGTACTGAAGCTTTCTTT. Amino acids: CASSRRTGGTEAFF.

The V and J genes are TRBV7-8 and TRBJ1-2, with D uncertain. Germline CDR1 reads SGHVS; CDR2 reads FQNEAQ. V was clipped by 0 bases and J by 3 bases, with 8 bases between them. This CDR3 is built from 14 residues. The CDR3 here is CASSLAEGDYGYTF. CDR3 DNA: TGTGCCAGCAGCTTAGCTGAGGGTGACTATGGCTACACCTTC.